This TCR beta chain was sequenced during a study of radiotherapy plus CTLA-4 blockade in lung cancer. Study details: Objective response rate was over 15%; disease control rate, about 28%. Regarding the study as a whole: Dynamics of early blood T cell clones, together with interferon-beta, were reportedly the best predictors of response.

CDR1 and CDR2 (germline): MNHNS, SASEGT. This CDR3 has 12 residues. Trimming removed 4 bases at V and 5 bases at J, with 7 bases between. TCRdb keeps only in-frame clones here, not all; method: immunoSEQ multiplex PCR. The profile shows approximately 75,000 clones, 78% of them singletons. As for this clone: Its antigen is still unknown.

The chain links TRBV6-1 to TRBJ2-3, with D possibly being TRBD2 (5 bases). Sequenced material: peripheral blood, taken from a patient treated with radiotherapy plus ipilimumab. This sequence was found in a human donor with non-small cell lung cancer who had a complete response to radiotherapy plus ipilimumab. CDR3 amino acids: CASSAREDTQYF. For the CDR3, the DNA is TGTGCCAGCAGTGCCCGGGAAGATACGCAGTATTTT.